This entry lists 16 T cell receptor beta chains sequenced from one sample in a study of blood T cell repertoires in COVID-19. This table comes from immunoSEQ multiplex PCR, and its TCRdb copy is limited to in-frame clones, with some not included. The sample lists roughly 56,000 clones, over 75% occurring once. Sequencing input: peripheral blood. The receptors shown here come from a human donor in a cohort sampled during active COVID-19.

The chain uses TRBV28 and TRBJ2-7, with a weak D call TRBD2 (5 bases). The V end was cut by 5 bases, the J end by 5 bases, with 7 bases between. The CDR3 covers 11 residues. The germline CDR1 and CDR2 sequences are MDHEN and SYDVKM. The DNA of the CDR3 is TGTGCCAGCAGTGAGAGGGACGAGCAGTACTTC. Amino acids: CASSERDEQYF. Combining the CDR3 with reference TRBV28 and TRBJ2-7 gives the whole variable domain DVKVTQSSRYLVKRTGEKVFLECVQDMDHENMFWYRQDPGLGLRLIYFSYDVKMKEKGDIPEGYSVSREKKERFSLILESASTNQTSMYLCASSERDEQYFGPGTRLTVT.

The chain combines TRBV9 with TRBJ1-6; 8 bases are shared with TRBD1. The CDR3 has 16 residues. Germline-derived CDR1 and CDR2 are SGDLS and YYNGEE. The J segment lost 10 bases and the V segment lost 0 bases, leaving 9 bases of the junction unmatched. The CDR3 region has the DNA TGTGCCAGCAGCGTAGATCCAGGGGGCGCAGAGTCACCCCTCCACTTT. Encoded protein: CASSVDPGGAESPLHF. Complete variable domain (other parts from reference TRBV9 and TRBJ1-6): DSGVTQTPKHLITATGQRVTLRCSPRSGDLSVYWYQQSLDQGLQFLIQYYNGEERAKGNILERFSAQQFPDLHSELNLSSLELGDSALYFCASSVDPGGAESPLHFGNGTRLTVT.

The V and J genes are TRBV7-2 and TRBJ2-1, with TRBD2 matching 10 bases. Germline values: CDR1 SGHTA, CDR2 FQGNSA. Losses at the gene ends were 1 base for V and 5 bases for J; bases not matched to a gene: 14. The CDR3 is 19 amino acids. The CDR3 DNA is TGTGCCAGCAGCTTAGGGGCTAGCGGGAGCCCCCTTTGCCACAATGAGCAGTTCTTC. It specifies CASSLGASGSPLCHNEQFF.

The chain is built from TRBV10-2 and TRBJ2-2; possible D gene TRBD1, 5 bases. Germline V CDR1 and CDR2: WSHSY, SAAADI. The CDR3 is made up of 15 amino acids. The V end was cut by 3 bases, the J end by 5 bases, with 13 bases between. DNA of the CDR3: TGCGCCAGCAGTGACAGGACAAAAGGGACCGGGGAGCTGTTTTTT. As protein: CASSDRTKGTGELFF.

The chain joins TRBV7-7 to TRBJ2-1, with D possibly matching TRBD2 (6 bases). The V gene's germline CDR1 is SSHAT and CDR2 FNYEAQ (reference sequence). This CDR3 is 16 amino acids long. The ends were cut back, 5 bases at V and 4 bases at J, with 18 bases in the middle. CDR3 loop: CASSPLGGSGYNEQFF. DNA for the CDR3: TGTGCCAGCAGCCCCCTTGGGGGGAGCGGTTACAATGAGCAGTTCTTC. Full variable domain (remainder filled in from reference TRBV7-7 and TRBJ2-1): GAGVSQSPRYKVTKRGQDVTLRCDPISSHATLYWYQQALGQGPEFLTYFNYEAQPDKSGLPSDRFSAERPEGSISTLTIQRTEQRDSAMYRCASSPLGGSGYNEQFFGPGTRLTVL.

The chain employs TRBV10-3 and TRBJ1-3, with D uncertain. Between the trimmed V and J ends, which lost 3 bases and 8 bases, there was a span of 8 bases. The germline V gene encodes CDR1 ENHRY and CDR2 SYGVKD. There are 12 residues in the CDR3. The CDR3 spells CAISDEGDTIYF. The CDR3 bases are TGTGCCATCAGTGACGAGGGAGACACCATATATTTT.

V and J are TRBV5-4 and TRBJ1-6; maybe TRBD1 (5 bases). Germline V gene sequence: CDR1 SGHNT, CDR2 YYREEE (reference sequence). Trimming stripped 0 bases from V and 9 bases from J, with 10 bases between. The CDR3 covers 14 residues. This chain's CDR3 is CASSLATTGSPLHF. CDR3 in DNA: TGTGCCAGCAGCTTGGCCACTACAGGTTCACCCCTCCACTTT.

The chain recombines TRBV27 with TRBJ2-1; no reliable D call. CDR3 length equals 13 residues. Germline V CDR1 and CDR2: MNHEY, SMNVEV (reference sequence). The ends were cut back, 2 bases at V and 9 bases at J, with 11 bases in the middle. CDR3 region: CASSLHPGSEQFF. CDR3 nucleotide sequence: TGTGCCAGCAGTTTACACCCTGGTAGTGAGCAGTTCTTC.

This clone was seen a single time. V and J are TRBV7-2 and TRBJ1-5; 9 bases fit TRBD1. V shed 1 base and J 7 bases; nucleotides not matched to a gene: 5. This CDR3 region has 15 residues. Germline values: CDR1 SGHTA, CDR2 FQGNSA. The CDR3 DNA reads TGTGCCAGCAGCTTAGGAGGGACAGGGCGACAGCCCCAGCATTTT. Amino acid sequence: CASSLGGTGRQPQHF.

This clone appeared once. The rearrangement links TRBV30 to TRBJ2-2, with D maybe TRBD1 (6 bases). CDR1 and CDR2 (germline): GTSNPN, SVGIG (reference sequence). The V and J ends lost 7 bases and 3 bases respectively, with 15 bases between them. The CDR3 spans 14 residues. The CDR3 nucleotides read TGTGCCTACAACAGGGTCGGGGACACCGGGGAGCTGTTTTTT. Translated, it gives CAYNRVGDTGELFF.

This sequence joins TRBV9 and TRBJ2-1; TRBD2 agrees at 8 bases. The CDR3 totals 15 residues. Germline assignment: CDR1 SGDLS and CDR2 YYNGEE. Trimming cost V 7 bases and J 6 bases; bases outside gene matches: 12. CDR3 amino acids: CASGTPGAGGNEQFF. Written as DNA, the CDR3 is TGTGCCAGCGGTACTCCGGGGGCGGGAGGCAATGAGCAGTTCTTC. Using reference TRBV9 and TRBJ2-1 for the parts outside the CDR3, the full variable domain is DSGVTQTPKHLITATGQRVTLRCSPRSGDLSVYWYQQSLDQGLQFLIQYYNGEERAKGNILERFSAQQFPDLHSELNLSSLELGDSALYFCASGTPGAGGNEQFFGPGTRLTVL.

The rearrangement links TRBV28 to TRBJ2-3, with a possible D match to TRBD2 (5 bases). V was shortened by 2 bases and J by 5 bases, with 14 bases between the two germline ends. CDR3 length equals 15 residues. Germline V gene data show CDR1 as MDHEN and CDR2 as SYDVKM. CDR3 nucleotide sequence: TGTGCCAGCAGTTTAACGGCGGGTCCGAAAGATACGCAGTATTTT. Its protein product is CASSLTAGPKDTQYF.

This clone was counted between two and nine times. This specimen includes other DNA sequences encoding the same CDR3. The chain carries TRBV5-1 and TRBJ1-6; D unclear. Germline CDR1 and CDR2: SGHRS and YFSETQ. The CDR3 has 13 residues. Trimming left V 2 bases short and J 8 bases short, with 8 bases between. The CDR3, as DNA: TGCGCCAGCAGCTTAAAACTTGATTCACCCCTCCACTTT. Amino acid sequence: CASSLKLDSPLHF.

J is TRBJ1-5 and V is TRBV28; D possibly corresponds to TRBD1 (6 bases). From germline, CDR1 is MDHEN and CDR2 SYDVKM. The CDR3 contains 15 residues. Between the trimmed V and J ends, which lost 5 bases and 4 bases, there was a span of 15 bases. The CDR3 DNA reads TGTGCCAGCAGTAACCCGTGGCAGGGGAATCAGCCCCAGCATTTT. Translating gives CASSNPWQGNQPQHF. The whole variable domain, filled in from reference TRBV28 and TRBJ1-5, reads DVKVTQSSRYLVKRTGEKVFLECVQDMDHENMFWYRQDPGLGLRLIYFSYDVKMKEKGDIPEGYSVSREKKERFSLILESASTNQTSMYLCASSNPWQGNQPQHFGDGTRLSIL.

The rearrangement uses TRBV5-8 and TRBJ2-3, with 13 bases fitting TRBD2. Germline CDR1 and CDR2: SGHTS and YDEGEE. CDR3 length equals 17 residues. Unmatched junction bases numbered 11, after V lost 7 bases and J lost 3 bases. The CDR3: CASPRNPTSGRTDTQYF. As DNA, the CDR3 is TGTGCCAGCCCTCGGAATCCGACTAGCGGGAGGACAGATACGCAGTATTTT.

V and J are TRBV3-1 (or the pseudogene TRBV3-2) and TRBJ2-1; D not certain. Germline lookup yields CDR1 LGHDT and CDR2 YNNKEL (reference sequence). The CDR3 sequence is 12 residues long. V lost 3 bases, J lost 7 bases, and 7 bases lay in between. The CDR3 bases are TGTGCCAGCAGCCATATGTCGAATGAGCAGTTCTTC. Amino acid sequence: CASSHMSNEQFF.